Listed here are 18 T cell receptor beta chains from one sample, sequenced in a study of human T cells and chemical hapten exposure. Stated time point: pre-sensitization, week 0. Noted treatment: therapeutic diphenylcyclopropenone sensitization with weekly scalp DPC. TCRdb processed the RACE reads anew with MiXCR; each CDR3 protein has one entry. The repertoire holds roughly 40,000 distinct CDR3 sequences, 8% to 11% seen once, with roughly 6% in the top ten. This sample comprised whole blood, obtained in connection with sensitization to the hapten diphenylcyclopropenone (DPC). The receptors originated from a man aged 30 to 39 with alopecia areata. Some clones in this sample may be carry-over from other donors' samples.

This clonotype was observed a handful of times. The rearrangement links TRBV27 to TRBJ2-5; no clear D. Germline V CDR1 and CDR2: MNHEY, SMNVEV (reference sequence). The CDR3 runs to 13 residues. The V end was cut by 3 bases, the J end by 2 bases, with 7 bases between. The chain's CDR3 is CASSLSAQETQYF. CDR3 nucleotides: TGTGCCAGCAGTTTGAGTGCGCAAGAGACCCAGTACTTC.

The chain has TRBV6-6 and TRBJ2-1; the match to TRBD2 covers 8 bases. CDR3 length: 13 residues. Unmatched junction bases numbered 6, after V lost 6 bases and J lost 8 bases. Germline loops: CDR1 MNHNY, CDR2 SVGAGI (reference sequence). CDR3 bases: TGTGCCAGCAGACCCCGGGAGGGTTATGAGCAGTTCTTC. Translation gives CASRPREGYEQFF.

This clonotype was seen many times. The rearrangement links TRBV12-3 or TRBV12-4 to TRBJ1-1; TRBD1 is a possible D gene (6 bases). There are 13 residues in the CDR3. Trimming removed 2 bases from V and 7 bases from J, with 11 bases in between. The CDR3 region is CASSLIQGIEAFF. The CDR3 DNA sequence: TGTGCCAGCAGTTTAATACAGGGAATTGAAGCTTTCTTT.

This chain uses TRBV10-3 with TRBJ2-3; no firm D call. The ends were cut back, 5 bases at V and 1 base at J, with 7 bases in the middle. CDR3 length: 13 amino acids. Per germline, CDR1 ENHRY and CDR2 SYGVKD. The CDR3 reads CAISSGRTDTQYF. The CDR3 DNA is TGTGCCATCAGTTCGGGCCGCACAGATACGCAGTATTTT.

The chain links TRBV27 to TRBJ1-6; D remains ambiguous. The CDR3 is made up of 16 amino acids. V was clipped by 0 bases and J by 7 bases, with 13 bases between them. Germline V lookup: CDR1 MNHEY, CDR2 SMNVEV (reference sequence). DNA of the CDR3: TGTGCCAGCAGTTTATCGGCCAGTATAGGGAATTCACCCCTCCACTTT. Its protein product is CASSLSASIGNSPLHF.

This clonotype was seen only a few times. This chain joins TRBV6-6 and TRBJ1-3; perhaps TRBD1 as D (5 bases). With 6 bases removed from V and 0 bases from J, the gap between germline ends came to 12 bases. The CDR3 totals 15 residues. Looked up from germline, CDR1 is MNHNY and CDR2 is SVGAGI (reference sequence). CDR3 nucleotides: TGTGCCAGCAGGAGATTGGACATCTCTGGAAACACCATATATTTT. This gives the protein CASRRLDISGNTIYF.

This clonotype was seen many times. The chain has TRBV30 and TRBJ2-3; TRBD1 might be the D (5 bases). Germline CDR1 and CDR2: GTSNPN and SVGIG (reference sequence). The ends were cut back, 4 bases at V and 7 bases at J, with 9 bases in the middle. This CDR3 contains 11 residues. The CDR3 region has the DNA TGTGCCTGGACGAAGGGGCATACGCAGTATTTT. This sequence encodes CAWTKGHTQYF.

The genes are TRBV6-1 and TRBJ2-7, with D perhaps matching TRBD2 (5 bases). This CDR3 region has 13 residues. Germline V lookup: CDR1 MNHNS, CDR2 SASEGT. Between the trimmed V and J ends, which lost 3 bases and 2 bases, there was a span of 8 bases. CDR3 sequence (DNA): TGTGCCAGCAGTGATGGCGGGCCCTACGAGCAGTACTTC. Encoded protein: CASSDGGPYEQYF.

Only a few counts were recorded for this clonotype. This chain uses TRBV7-9 with TRBJ1-2; the D is unclear. V was pared by 3 bases and J by 5 bases, with 13 bases between. The CDR3 loop spans 14 amino acids. Germline-derived CDR1 and CDR2 are SEHNR and FQNEAQ (reference sequence). CDR3 sequence: CASSLARAAYGYTF. For the CDR3, the DNA is TGTGCCAGCAGCTTGGCAAGGGCCGCTTATGGCTACACCTTC. Complete variable domain (other parts from reference TRBV7-9 and TRBJ1-2): DTGVSQNPRHKITKRGQNVTFRCDPISEHNRLYWYRQTLGQGPEFLTYFQNEAQLEKSRLLSDRFSAERPKGSFSTLEIQRTEQGDSAMYLCASSLARAAYGYTFGSGTRLTVV.

Ten or more counts support this clonotype. The V call is TRBV20-1, the J call TRBJ1-2; D possibly corresponds to TRBD1 (6 bases). The CDR3 sequence is 16 residues long. Germline V gives CDR1 DFQATT, CDR2 SNEGSKA (reference sequence). Trimming took off 6 bases at V and 0 bases at J, with 20 bases between the two ends. The CDR3 sequence is CSAPVPQEGANYGYTF. The CDR3 coding sequence is TGCAGTGCCCCAGTCCCGCAAGAGGGGGCTAACTATGGCTACACCTTC.

The rearrangement uses TRBV29-1 and TRBJ2-5; D might be TRBD2 (5 bases). V was shortened by 2 bases and J by 7 bases, with 11 bases between the two germline ends. Germline assignment: CDR1 SQVTM and CDR2 ANQGSEA. The CDR3 loop spans 12 amino acids. The CDR3 reads CSVEFPSGTQYF. The DNA for the CDR3 is TGCAGCGTTGAATTTCCCAGCGGGACCCAGTACTTC.

This chain joins TRBV10-1 and TRBJ2-7; 9 nucleotides line up with TRBD2. The V segment lost 3 bases and the J segment 6 bases; nucleotides outside the gene matches: 6. From germline, CDR1 is WNHNN and CDR2 SYGVQD (reference sequence). The CDR3 totals 14 residues. CDR3 in amino acids: CASSDWLAGIEQYV. As DNA, the CDR3 is TGCGCCAGCAGTGATTGGCTAGCGGGGATCGAGCAGTACGTC.

V is TRBV20-1 and J is TRBJ1-2; D is perhaps TRBD1 (6 bases). The CDR3 length is 15 residues. Germline lookup yields CDR1 DFQATT and CDR2 SNEGSKA (reference sequence). V lost 6 bases to trimming and J lost 6 bases, with 23 bases between them. CDR3 nucleotide sequence: TGCAGTGCCAGGACCTACAGGGTAGGAAGAGATGGCTACACCTTC. Protein: CSARTYRVGRDGYTF.

This clonotype showed up many times. The chain combines TRBV5-1 with TRBJ1-3; the match to TRBD1 covers 10 bases. The CDR3 runs to 17 residues. J gave up 1 base and V 5 bases, and 9 bases lay outside the gene matches. CDR1 is SGHRS, CDR2 YFSETQ, per germline. The CDR3, as DNA: TGCGCCAGCAGAATTAATCCGGGACAGGGGTCTGGAAACACCATATATTTT. Its translation: CASRINPGQGSGNTIYF. The entire variable domain, with the rest obtained from reference TRBV5-1 and TRBJ1-3, is as follows: KAGVTQTPRYLIKTRGQQVTLSCSPISGHRSVSWYQQTPGQGLQFLFEYFSETQRNKGNFPGRFSGRQFSNSRSEMNVSTLELGDSALYLCASRINPGQGSGNTIYFGEGSWLTVV.

A note on this clonotype: With a much larger clone just one base away, this may be a read error. This chain links TRBV13 with TRBJ2-7, with TRBD1 matching over 9 bases. Germline V gene lookup returns CDR1 PRHDT and CDR2 FYEKMQ (reference sequence). The CDR3 spans 15 residues. CDR3 nucleotides: TGTGCCAGCAGCTTAGGCCTGGACAGGGGTTACGAGGAGTACTTC. Residues: CASSLGLDRGYEEYF.

This clonotype was counted many times. J is TRBJ2-5 and V is TRBV24-1, with TRBD2 identical over 8 bases. In germline, CDR1 is KGHDR, CDR2 SFDVKD. The V and J ends lost 1 base and 4 bases, in that order; junction bases with no gene match: 4. The CDR3 sequence is 15 residues long. In DNA form, the CDR3 reads TGTGCCACCAGTGATTTTGCGGGGGGATCAGAGACCCAGTACTTC. It specifies CATSDFAGGSETQYF.

There are many counts of this clonotype. The V and J genes are TRBV7-9 and TRBJ2-6, with 9 bases that match TRBD1. The germline CDR1 and CDR2 sequences are SEHNR and FQNEAQ (reference sequence). CDR3 length: 14 amino acids. Here the CDR3 reads CGGQGITGANVLTF. In nucleotides, the CDR3 is TGTGGGGGACAGGGAATCACTGGGGCCAACGTCCTGACTTTC.

This clonotype showed up many times. The V gene is TRBV7-9, the J gene TRBJ1-2, with TRBD1 as a possible D gene (6 bases). The CDR3 is 16 amino acids. The V and J ends lost 1 base and 3 bases respectively, with 15 bases between them. Germline loops: CDR1 SEHNR, CDR2 FQNEAQ (reference sequence). The CDR3: CASSLVWDTPYYGYTF. CDR3 DNA: TGTGCCAGCAGCTTAGTTTGGGACACTCCTTACTATGGCTACACCTTC.